A single sample is the source of the 17 T cell receptor beta chains below, sequenced in a study of cytomegalovirus exposure and HLA in healthy donors. Both 60 Vbeta primers and 13 Jbeta primers went into the PCR. The data were produced by immunoSEQ multiplex PCR, yet TCRdb's version contains in-frame clones alone and is incomplete. This sample has more than 120,000 clones; around 85% occur once, and the top ten carry roughly 2.9%. Material for sequencing was PBMCs. The receptor set was obtained from a woman in her twenties or thirties in good health and CMV-seronegative.

This chain joins TRBV19 and TRBJ1-4; possibly TRBD1 for D (6 bases). The CDR3 runs to 16 residues. Germline lookup yields CDR1 LNHDA and CDR2 SQIVND (reference sequence). Trimming stripped 3 bases from V and 5 bases from J, with 16 bases between. CDR3 amino acids: CASSMAGAGSNEKLFF. CDR3 coding DNA: TGTGCCAGTAGTATGGCAGGGGCAGGATCGAATGAAAAACTGTTTTTT.

The chain is built from TRBV7-2 and TRBJ2-5, with TRBD1 identical over 10 bases. Germline CDR1 and CDR2: SGHTA and FQGNSA. The CDR3 contains 16 residues. With V trimmed by 6 bases and J by 1 base, 8 bases remained unmatched. In nucleotides, the CDR3 is TGTGCCAGCAGGGGCGGGGACAGGGGATTCCAAGAGACCCAGTACTTC. It translates to CASRGGDRGFQETQYF.

The gene calls are TRBV5-6 and TRBJ2-7; D uncertain. This CDR3 comprises 13 residues. With 1 base removed from V and 2 bases from J, the gap between germline ends came to 7 bases. Germline CDR1 reads SGHDT; CDR2 reads YYEEEE. CDR3 bases: TGTGCCAGCAGCTTGACAAGTACCTACGAGCAGTACTTC. It encodes CASSLTSTYEQYF.

The genes are TRBV2 and TRBJ1-6, with D perhaps TRBD1 (6 bases). Germline V gives CDR1 SNHLY, CDR2 FYNNEI. The V gene lost 2 bases and the J gene lost 0 bases, with 8 bases spanning the gap. The CDR3 loop spans 16 amino acids. The CDR3 is CASSETGSSYNSPLHF. In DNA form, the CDR3 reads TGTGCCAGCAGTGAAACAGGGAGCTCCTATAATTCACCCCTCCACTTT.

The rearrangement joins TRBV19 to TRBJ2-1, with 9 bases matching TRBD2. This CDR3 comprises 15 residues. Germline CDR1 LNHDA, CDR2 SQIVND (reference sequence). V was pared by 7 bases and J by 7 bases, with 11 bases of the junction left unmatched. The chain's CDR3 is CASTLGPSGENEQFF. CDR3 nucleotides: TGTGCCAGTACCCTGGGCCCTAGCGGGGAGAATGAGCAGTTCTTC.

This chain links TRBV7-9 with TRBJ1-3; a weak D match, TRBD1 (5 bases). The CDR3 is 12 residues long. CDR1 SEHNR and CDR2 FQNEAQ come from the germline V gene (reference sequence). Deletions cut 11 bases from V and 4 bases from J, with 12 bases between. DNA of the CDR3: TGTGCCGCGCGGGGGAAGGGAAACACCATATATTTT. Its protein product is CAARGKGNTIYF.

This clone was seen a few times. CDR3 coding DNA: TGTGCCAGCAGAAGGGGTGTCCCCAATTCACCCCTCCACTTT. This translates into CASRRGVPNSPLHF. This chain links TRBV6-6 with TRBJ1-6; maybe TRBD1 (5 bases). Per the germline V gene, CDR1 is MNHNY and CDR2 is SVGAGI (reference sequence). CDR3 length: 14 amino acids. The germline V and J ends were trimmed by 6 bases and 7 bases, with 13 bases remaining between them.

The rearrangement uses TRBV5-1 and TRBJ1-5; no reliable D call. Trimming took 1 base from V and 6 from J, leaving 11 bases between them. The CDR3 runs 14 residues. Germline lookup yields CDR1 SGHRS and CDR2 YFSETQ. The CDR3 region is CASSLRGGGQPQHF. The CDR3, as DNA: TGCGCCAGCAGCTTGCGAGGTGGAGGTCAGCCCCAGCATTTT.

In this sample, this clone turned up a few times. This rearrangement joins TRBV19 to TRBJ1-1; no definite D call. Germline CDR1 reads LNHDA; CDR2 reads SQIVND (reference sequence). Trimming stripped 5 bases from V and 8 bases from J, with 21 bases between. The CDR3 sequence is 15 residues long. In DNA form, the CDR3 reads TGTGCCAGTAGTGACGGAATCACTCCGCCTAGAGAAGCTTTCTTT. Translated: CASSDGITPPREAFF.

This chain connects TRBV7-2 to TRBJ2-3; 11 positions agree with TRBD2. Trimming at V came to 2 bases and at J to 2 bases, leaving 6 bases not matched to a gene. The CDR3 totals 17 residues. In germline, CDR1 is SGHTA, CDR2 FQGNSA. CDR3 protein: CASSLKLAGDNTDTQYF. DNA of the CDR3: TGTGCCAGCAGCTTAAAACTAGCGGGGGACAACACAGATACGCAGTATTTT.

The chain couples TRBV5-4 to TRBJ1-6; 12 bases agree with TRBD1. Germline loops: CDR1 SGHNT, CDR2 YYREEE (reference sequence). J was trimmed by 7 bases and V by 5 bases; bases with no gene match: 7. The CDR3 is made up of 16 amino acids. CDR3 in amino acids: CASRKGTGGLNSPLHF. Here the CDR3 DNA reads TGTGCCAGCAGGAAAGGGACAGGGGGCTTAAATTCACCCCTCCACTTT.

This clone has only one observation. The chain employs TRBV5-5 and TRBJ2-6; no clear D gene. Germline CDR1 is SGHKS and CDR2 is YYEKEE (reference sequence). The CDR3 has 16 amino acids. V lost 2 bases and J 0 bases, leaving 9 bases between the germline ends. CDR3 nucleotide sequence: TGTGCCAGCAGCTTCATACCGGGCTCTGGGGCCAACGTCCTGACTTTC. Translation gives CASSFIPGSGANVLTF.

This rearrangement joins TRBV10-1 to TRBJ2-2; D may be TRBD2 (6 bases). Per the germline V gene, CDR1 is WNHNN and CDR2 is SYGVQD (reference sequence). V was cut by 8 bases and J by 4 bases, with 32 bases left in between. This CDR3 has 20 residues. The CDR3 here is CASRKTGGKELFSRTGELFF. CDR3 DNA: TGCGCCAGCCGGAAAACAGGAGGGAAGGAATTATTTTCGCGCACCGGGGAGCTGTTTTTT.

This clone was seen only a few times. This sequence joins TRBV5-1 and TRBJ1-6; 7 positions agree with TRBD1. In germline, CDR1 is SGHRS, CDR2 YFSETQ. CDR3 length: 15 amino acids. Trimming took 2 bases from V and 10 from J; bases not matched to a gene: 9. CDR3 DNA sequence: TGCGCCAGCAGCTTCCGCGGGACAGAGGAGTCACCCCTCCACTTT. It specifies CASSFRGTEESPLHF.

This chain links TRBV29-1 with TRBJ1-2, with D possibly matching TRBD1 (6 bases). Germline V gene lookup returns CDR1 SQVTM and CDR2 ANQGSEA. CDR3 length: 10 amino acids. Here the CDR3 reads CGGGGYGYTF. CDR3 nucleotide sequence: TGCGGAGGGGGGGGGTATGGCTACACCTTC.

This chain connects TRBV19 to TRBJ1-3, with D unclear. This CDR3 is built from 15 residues. Germline V gene lookup returns CDR1 LNHDA and CDR2 SQIVND (reference sequence). The V and J ends lost 1 base and 4 bases respectively, with 11 bases between them. The CDR3 bases are TGTGCCAGTAGTATAGCGGCGCCGGGGGGAAACACCATATATTTT. Its translation: CASSIAAPGGNTIYF.

This chain connects TRBV5-1 to TRBJ2-7; D might be TRBD2 (6 bases). The germline CDR1 and CDR2 sequences are SGHRS and YFSETQ. Between the trimmed V and J ends, which lost 0 bases and 2 bases, there was a span of 9 bases. CDR3 length equals 14 residues. The CDR3 is CASSLGTSTYEQYF. CDR3 bases: TGCGCCAGCAGCTTGGGTACTAGCACCTACGAGCAGTACTTC.